The entry that follows covers one TCR beta chain sequence. What antigen it recognizes has not been identified. In total, around 600 healthy bone marrow donors made up the cohort. At the time of sampling, every cohort member was nominally healthy, though immune exposures that went unrecorded were likely present. The donor was CMV seropositive and was included in the group of 250 to 350 seropositive cohort members. A peripheral blood sample was collected from each donor, and TCR beta sequencing was performed on peripheral blood mononuclear cells. Genomic DNA was extracted from the blood cell samples with the Qiagen DNeasy Blood Extraction Kit. Libraries came from the immunoSEQ multiplex PCR assay. For the multiplex PCR, a mixture combining 60 forward primers for TCR Vbeta segments and 13 reverse primers for TCR Jbeta segments was used. The CDR3 region of rearranged TCR beta genes was amplified from genomic DNA with a multiplex PCR assay. The Illumina HiSeq System was used to sequence the amplified TCR beta libraries as 87-base-pair reads. The original pipeline was this. A later analysis counted around 72 million unique TCR beta chains across the 550 to 800 repertoires, and 9.5 million to 11 million of these chains were shared by at least two donors. To remove PCR and sequencing errors, raw reads were error-corrected and collapsed into unique sequences using a nearest-neighbor algorithm that merged closely related sequences. To assign V, D and J gene segments, CDR3 sequences were aligned to IMGT reference sequences. Each retained sequence needed at least a six-nucleotide match to both a V gene segment and a J gene segment. A rearrangement counted as productive if the CDR3 had no stop codons and remained in frame with V and J, and every other rearrangement counted as non-productive. Following IMGT convention, CDR3 was defined as the stretch from the second conserved V-encoded cysteine up to the conserved J-encoded phenylalanine. Sequences without an unambiguous match to a single V gene segment were excluded from the earlier analysis of 450 to 750 of the donors. In an earlier analysis of about 590 of the donors, a V segment was called functional when productive rearrangements were above 56.7%, and segregating when the standard deviation between donors exceeded 5%. A statistical classification framework was built for diagnosing cytomegalovirus status from the catalog of TCR beta chain sequences. In a later analysis, V and J genes were assigned by comparing TCR nucleotide sequences against IMGT/GENE-DB human TR gene sequences. The TCRdist pipeline was used in a later analysis to assign CDR3 sequences and most-parsimonious VDJ recombination scenarios. In a later analysis, every TCR beta chain was defined by the combination of its CDR3 amino acid sequence and its V-gene family, and reads without a unique V-gene family were dropped. In a later analysis, a few hundred highly shared, low-generation-probability nucleotide sequences were removed to address suspected cross-contamination and a sequencing artifact. A later analysis calculated a clonal expansion index for each public chain from normalized within-repertoire ranks of inferred template counts. In a later analysis, generation probabilities were computed using a VDJ recombination model fitted to out-of-frame rearrangements, and the results were checked against IGoR. In a later analysis, hypergeometric tests were used to score TCR-TCR, TCR-HLA and TCR-CMV co-occurrence, with a repertoire-size bias correction applied to TCR pairs. False discovery rates were estimated in a later analysis by permuting HLA or CMV assignments 20 times. In a later analysis, co-occurring TCRs were grouped using DBSCAN, and TCRdist sequence similarity was added for clustering within HLA-allele-positive subsets. Repertoires with fewer than 30,000 or more than 120,000 public chains were left out of co-occurrence clustering, as were five repertoires with anomalous nucleotide sharing. Drawn from immuneACCESS, this table holds only the in-frame rearrangements with V and J called that TCRdb kept. Clones are partly lost; checked studies trace under half to an unresolved V gene and leave the rest unexplained. The V and J calls and clone size were taken over from that table, and D and trimming were inferred from the DNA. The sample's table lists a count of 150,000 to 200,000 clones. In total, the top ten clones hold less than 0.95% of the sample.

The data are from a study of cytomegalovirus exposure and HLA in healthy donors (dated by TCRdb to 2017 to 2019). Looking at the study overall: An earlier analysis of several hundred of the donors reported 276 Gb of sequence data and 95 million to 140 million unique TCR beta sequences obtained from roughly 170 million T cells. Of the roughly 400 genotyped donors, approximately 81% were placed in the genetic ancestry cluster associated with self-reported Caucasian donors. Approximately 300 gigabases of sequencing data and tens of millions of unique TCR sequences made up an early release that covered under 750 HLA-typed donors. Rather than drawing on any new phenotypic data, the later analysis identified candidate immune exposures from TCR beta sequences and the way those sequences occurred across donors. A later genetic analysis took genome-wide SNP genotypes for about three fifths of the roughly 670 donors and used that subset as a discovery cohort. Every discovery cohort repertoire had been produced on one sequencing platform. The number of donors typed differed by locus, with roughly 629-640 for A, B, C, DRB1 and DQB1, 522 for DQA1, 600 to 610 for DPA1, and 400 to 490 for DPB1. High-throughput TCR immunosequencing, statistical association of individual TCRs with disease status, and machine learning were combined to predict cytomegalovirus infection status. Donor age, sex, ethnicity and CMV serostatus were compiled alongside the repertoire data. Several DR-DQ haplotypes were handled as single units for association and clustering because linkage in the cohort was strong. The study used immunosequencing to profile the T cell repertoires of more than 650 subjects and linked those repertoires to cytomegalovirus serostatus. Among under 450 genotyped donors of the cohort, an average of approximately 240,000 unique TCR beta nucleotide sequences were sequenced per donor, around 18% of them non-productive. HLA typing included class I and class II loci at four-digit resolution. A later analysis re-analyzed previously published TCR beta repertoires from roughly 630 donors and added high-resolution HLA genotyping to study TCR occurrence patterns. An earlier analysis of fewer than 750 of the donors used high-throughput TCR beta sequencing to judge whether each TCR beta V gene segment behaved as functional or pseudogenic. The study aimed to test whether cataloging public T cell receptors could reveal signatures of past pathogen exposure. Along with the roughly 710-subject first cohort, a separate validation cohort of over a hundred different subjects was used.

Study-wide findings and limitations: In the study, approximately 160 TCR beta chains were listed as associated with cytomegalovirus. A group of highly shared sequence variants was considered likely to be a technical artifact of the sequencing pipeline. According to a later analysis, parvovirus B19, influenza, CMV and Epstein-Barr virus appeared linked to several top co-occurrence clusters. In a later analysis, some 18,000 TCR beta sequences were associated with specific HLA alleles at a false discovery rate of 0.05. Some IMGT-functional V segments, including TRBV6-2 and TRBV6-3, could not be distinguished by the 87-base-pair reads and were therefore excluded. According to a later analysis, most CMV-associated TCR beta chains appeared to be HLA-restricted, and the HLA associations seemed to be driven largely by CMV exposure. Strong co-occurrence of HLA alleles, especially DR and DQ, made assigning TCR associations to individual alleles difficult. In an earlier analysis of about 600 of the donors, most TCR beta V segments appeared in productive rearrangements about 87% or about 30% of the time, broadly matching IMGT annotations. Cytomegalovirus status was reported to be diagnosed by the classifier with high specificity and sensitivity in both the original and validation cohorts. In a later analysis, HLA-associated TCR beta chains showed more clonal expansion and lower generation probabilities than non-associated chains that were equally common. According to the authors, the approach could potentially be generalized to other disease states and immunological phenotypes. V-gene and J-gene trimming of TCR beta chains was associated with a missense DCLRE1C variant in a later genetic analysis, and the association was replicated in an independent cohort. Because counts were too low, under 20 rarely observed V segments, including chromosome 9 orphons, were left out of the earlier analysis of about 620 of the donors. CMV serostatus was the only immune exposure information available for the cohort. In this cohort, only TCR beta chains were sequenced, and detectable features were limited by the absence of alpha or paired-chain data. In a later analysis, TCR association rates were found to vary across HLA loci, with the most associated TCRs seen for DRB1 alleles and the fewest for HLA-C alleles. A few of the identified cytomegalovirus-associated TCR beta chains were confirmed in vitro to be specific for cytomegalovirus antigens. The presence/absence analyses assumed that sequencing depth was roughly uniform across donors, and that assumption may not be true. A further reported finding was that TCR beta sequences accurately predicted the HLA-A and HLA-B alleles for most subjects in the first cohort. Correlated functional status among segregating V segments might reflect linkage disequilibrium, but an unknown experimental factor could not be ruled out. Because HLA typing was missing for some donors at each locus, association tests included only the typed subset. Compared with the 666-donor mean, donors in an Asian-associated ancestry cluster had fewer N-insertions in productive TCRs, according to a later genetic analysis. While some public TCRs were present in many individuals, most TCR sequences turned up only very rarely across donors.

Relative to germline, V is 1 base shorter and J is 0 bases shorter, with 8 bases between their ends. The germline V gene yields SGHRS for CDR1 and YFSETQ for CDR2. The CDR3 holds 14 amino acids from the cysteine to the phenylalanine. The read is trimmed to its CDR3 DNA, 42 bases read in frame from base 1. Sequenced sample: PBMCs. Here the chain combines TRBV5-1 and TRBJ2-7, with the D gene too uncertain to name. This TCR was recovered from a woman aged 18-29 years in good health and CMV-seropositive. The DNA sequence follows: TGCGCCAGCAGCTTGTCGGCAGGCTCCTACGAGCAGTACTTC. Translation gives CASSLSAGSYEQYF.